This T cell receptor beta chain is drawn from a study of blood T cell repertoires in COVID-19. Across the whole study: Samples representing acute and convalescent COVID-19 were sourced from the United States, Italy and Spain. PBMCs, B-cell-depleted T cells, or T cells provided the cDNA or gDNA that made up the material.

The V and J ends lost 1 base and 0 bases, in that order; junction bases with no gene match: 9. The CDR3 extends over 19 amino acids. Germline V gene sequence: CDR1 SGHVS, CDR2 FQNEAQ. Participant-reported clinical history was the basis for cohort assignment. Under the authors' procedure: Researchers report that nucleated cell counts were estimated from reference gene primer amplification. TCRdb's copy holds only in-frame clones and misses some; the assay was immunoSEQ multiplex PCR. Clone size and the V and J calls come from that table; the DNA yielded D and trimming. The data contain around 230,000 clones, roughly 86% of them singletons.

This clonotype was sampled from a man aged 18 to 30 with acute COVID-19. This chain uses TRBV7-8 with TRBJ2-6; TRBD1 matches 7 bases. The material sequenced was PBMCs or T cells enriched from blood (not recorded which). The CDR3 loop reads CASSLVWTGRSSGANVLTF. The CDR3, as DNA: TGTGCCAGCAGCTTAGTATGGACAGGACGATCCTCTGGGGCCAACGTCCTGACTTTC.